The present T cell receptor beta chain was sequenced within a study of regulatory T cells in long-lasting Graves disease. Study-level findings and limits: There was favoring of TRBV28, TRBJ1-2 and TRBJ2-5 in persistent disease.

TCR beta libraries were built with iRepertoire HTBI primers and Arm-PCR of CDR3 regions. MiXCR, applied by TCRdb to the multiplex PCR reads, yields one record per CDR3 protein. Here the sample spans about 560,000 distinct CDR3 sequences, 15% to 20% being singletons. Germline CDR1 KGHSH, CDR2 LQKENI. V shed 3 bases and J shed 3 bases, with 9 bases lying between them. The length of the CDR3 is 14 residues. This clonotype was recorded at least ten times. Its antigen is unidentified. Time point: newly diagnosed GD, antithyroid drugs for less than 3 months. With RNA extracted from PBMCs as input, the TCR library was made. These data were also reused for a study on T cells in Graves' hyperthyroidism and ophthalmopathy.

The source material was peripheral blood mononuclear cells (PBMCs), sampled at new diagnosis, from a patient treated with antithyroid drugs. The chain has TRBV18 and TRBJ2-1; weak D call: TRBD1 (6 bases). The sequence was obtained from a man younger than 35 with Graves disease. CDR3 DNA: TGTGCCAGCTCACCGGGACACAGCTACAATGAGCAGTTCTTC. This sequence encodes CASSPGHSYNEQFF. Using reference TRBV18 and TRBJ2-1 for the parts outside the CDR3, the full variable domain is NAGVMQNPRHLVRRRGQEARLRCSPMKGHSHVYWYRQLPEEGLKFMVYLQKENIIDESGMPKERFSAEFPKEGPSILRIQQVVRGDSAAYFCASSPGHSYNEQFFGPGTRLTVL.